This TCR beta chain was obtained from a study of blood T cell repertoires in COVID-19. Across the whole study: Spain, Italy and the United States supplied samples that represented acute and convalescent COVID-19. PBMCs, B-cell-depleted T cells, or T cells were the source of the cDNA or gDNA that made up the material.

V was pared by 5 bases and J by 4 bases, with 7 bases between. Germline CDR1 reads SEHNR; CDR2 reads FQNEAQ (reference sequence). This CDR3 contains 12 residues. As processed by the authors: Reference gene primer amplification yielded estimated nucleated cell counts. The assay was immunoSEQ multiplex PCR, and TCRdb's table has in-frame clones only and misses some. The D gene and trimming were derived from the DNA, and the V and J assignments and clone size from that table. Here the sample spans fewer than 250,000 clones, nearly 85% being singletons. This sequence originates from a human donor in a cohort sampled during active COVID-19. The chain is built from TRBV7-9 and TRBJ2-3; D is unresolved. Input material: peripheral blood. In DNA, the CDR3 is TGTGCCAGCAGCCCGACTTCAGATACGCAGTATTTT. Its translation: CASSPTSDTQYF.